What follows describes a single T cell receptor (beta chain). Per the study methods: Amplification of reference gene primers provided the estimated nucleated cell counts. Sequencing was performed with immunoSEQ multiplex PCR; in TCRdb, only in-frame clones are kept and a portion is missing. V, J and clone size are taken as reported in that table, and D and trimming were inferred from the DNA itself. The data contain more than 90,000 clones, roughly 88% of them singletons. The sample originates from a study of blood T cell repertoires in COVID-19. The overall study: Researchers got acute and convalescent COVID-19 samples from the United States, Italy and Spain. Sample material is recorded as cDNA or gDNA derived from T cells, B-cell-depleted T cells, or PBMCs.

The ends were cut back, 0 bases at V and 4 bases at J, with 9 bases in the middle. The CDR3 totals 14 residues. Germline values: CDR1 LNHNV, CDR2 YYDKDF (reference sequence). The clonotype was recovered from a woman in her seventies with acute or convalescent COVID-19. Source material: peripheral blood. V usage is TRBV15 and J usage is TRBJ2-5; TRBD1 might be the D (6 bases). The CDR3, as DNA: TGTGCCACCAGCAGAGACAGGGGCGGAGAGACCCAGTACTTC. Translating it yields CATSRDRGGETQYF.